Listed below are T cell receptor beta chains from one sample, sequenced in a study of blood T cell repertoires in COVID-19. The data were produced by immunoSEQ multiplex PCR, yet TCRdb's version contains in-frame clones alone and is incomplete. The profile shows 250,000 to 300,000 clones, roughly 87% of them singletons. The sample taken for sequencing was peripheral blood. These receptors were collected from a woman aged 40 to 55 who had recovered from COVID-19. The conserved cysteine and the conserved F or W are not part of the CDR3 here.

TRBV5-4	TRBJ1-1	ASSPDRTEAF
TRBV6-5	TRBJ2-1	ASSYAARTDQF
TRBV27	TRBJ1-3	ASSLYYGGDTIY
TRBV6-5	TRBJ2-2	ASKTSGVYTGELF
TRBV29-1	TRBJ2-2	SVEEGAGGELF
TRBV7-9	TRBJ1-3	ASSSTGIGNTIY
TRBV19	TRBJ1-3	ASSIRTGTGNTIY
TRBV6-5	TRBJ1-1	ASSYQRQVYTEAF
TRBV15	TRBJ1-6	ATSSGQTGHYNSPLH
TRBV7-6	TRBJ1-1	ASSLGTGKSPEAF
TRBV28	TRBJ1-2	ASSFPGARGGYT
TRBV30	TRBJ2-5	AWADRGLQETQY
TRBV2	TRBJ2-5	ASRRLAGIQETQY
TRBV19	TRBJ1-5	ASSLGQGRNQPQH
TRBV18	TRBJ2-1	ASSPASGSSYNEQF
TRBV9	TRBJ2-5	ASSPPREETQY
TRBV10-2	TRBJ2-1	ASCRSGGRDSYNEQF
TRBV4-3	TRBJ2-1	ASSQDLTLGSEQF
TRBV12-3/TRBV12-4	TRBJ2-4	ASSLAQGNIQY
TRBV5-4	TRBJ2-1	ASSLGERHAGNEQF
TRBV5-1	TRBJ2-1	ASSRNELAGGDEQF
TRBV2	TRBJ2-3	ATRQGQMSDTQY
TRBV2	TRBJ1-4	ASVEGTEKLF
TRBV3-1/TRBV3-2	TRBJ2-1	ASSQDKMVSGTGNEQF
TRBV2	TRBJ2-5	ASSDLLAGGYQETQY
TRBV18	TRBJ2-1	ASSPLRDRGQDEQF
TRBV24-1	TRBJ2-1	ATEGLADEQF
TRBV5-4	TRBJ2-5	ASSGMGQGKETQY
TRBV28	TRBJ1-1	ASKTGQSLVTEAF